Given below is one T cell receptor (beta chain) in context. Profiles of TCR beta VDJ and CDR3 were generated from a genomic DNA template. MiXCR, applied by TCRdb to the reads, yields one record per CDR3 protein. Of about 210,000 distinct CDR3 sequences in the sample, around 63% were seen once. V lost 8 bases and J 2 bases, leaving 12 bases between the germline ends. Per germline, CDR1 SNHLY and CDR2 FYNNEI. The CDR3 spans 13 residues. This sample is drawn from a study of CD8+CD57+ T cells in acquired aplastic anemia. Whole-study context: Sorted CD4+ and CD8+ cells yielded 2.5 to 3.5 ug of DNA on average.

The receptor was isolated from a human donor in good health. Sample: sorted CD4+, CD8+, or CD8+CD57+ T cells (not recorded which) from PBMCs. V is TRBV2 and J is TRBJ2-5, with TRBD2 as a possible D gene (6 bases). The CDR3: CASRGTSQETQYF. As DNA, the CDR3 is TGTGCCAGCCGCGGGACTTCTCAAGAGACCCAGTACTTC.